The T cell receptor (beta chain) described here comes from a study of CXCR3-negative and CXCR3-positive naive CD8 T cells. Broader study findings: TRBV-TRBJ usage was alike in naive CXCR3-negative and CXCR3-positive cells but differed in memory cells. Naive CXCR3-positive cells had TRB CDR3s more hydrophobic than those of CXCR3-negative naive cells. Diversity ran similarly high across both naive subsets but far lower in memory CD8+ cells.

Per germline, CDR1 KGHSH and CDR2 LQKENI. This CDR3 is built from 16 residues. cDNA libraries for TRB were generated by 5' RACE incorporating UMI labels. TCRdb reprocessed the 5' RACE reads; each CDR3 protein has one entry and no DNA is given. The sample has thousands of distinct CDR3 sequences. Worth noting for this clonotype: The antigen is not known.

This chain uses TRBV18 with TRBJ2-7; TCRdb designates TRBD1, a call that cannot be tested without DNA. The sequence was obtained from a human donor in good health. Some clones in this sample may be carry-over from other donors' samples. The sequenced material came from naive CXCR3- CD8+ T cells from blood. Subset defined: CD45RO-CCR7+CD27+CD95- naive CD8+ T cells lacking CXCR3 (TNR3-). CDR3 sequence: CASSPPVLGGMHEQYF.